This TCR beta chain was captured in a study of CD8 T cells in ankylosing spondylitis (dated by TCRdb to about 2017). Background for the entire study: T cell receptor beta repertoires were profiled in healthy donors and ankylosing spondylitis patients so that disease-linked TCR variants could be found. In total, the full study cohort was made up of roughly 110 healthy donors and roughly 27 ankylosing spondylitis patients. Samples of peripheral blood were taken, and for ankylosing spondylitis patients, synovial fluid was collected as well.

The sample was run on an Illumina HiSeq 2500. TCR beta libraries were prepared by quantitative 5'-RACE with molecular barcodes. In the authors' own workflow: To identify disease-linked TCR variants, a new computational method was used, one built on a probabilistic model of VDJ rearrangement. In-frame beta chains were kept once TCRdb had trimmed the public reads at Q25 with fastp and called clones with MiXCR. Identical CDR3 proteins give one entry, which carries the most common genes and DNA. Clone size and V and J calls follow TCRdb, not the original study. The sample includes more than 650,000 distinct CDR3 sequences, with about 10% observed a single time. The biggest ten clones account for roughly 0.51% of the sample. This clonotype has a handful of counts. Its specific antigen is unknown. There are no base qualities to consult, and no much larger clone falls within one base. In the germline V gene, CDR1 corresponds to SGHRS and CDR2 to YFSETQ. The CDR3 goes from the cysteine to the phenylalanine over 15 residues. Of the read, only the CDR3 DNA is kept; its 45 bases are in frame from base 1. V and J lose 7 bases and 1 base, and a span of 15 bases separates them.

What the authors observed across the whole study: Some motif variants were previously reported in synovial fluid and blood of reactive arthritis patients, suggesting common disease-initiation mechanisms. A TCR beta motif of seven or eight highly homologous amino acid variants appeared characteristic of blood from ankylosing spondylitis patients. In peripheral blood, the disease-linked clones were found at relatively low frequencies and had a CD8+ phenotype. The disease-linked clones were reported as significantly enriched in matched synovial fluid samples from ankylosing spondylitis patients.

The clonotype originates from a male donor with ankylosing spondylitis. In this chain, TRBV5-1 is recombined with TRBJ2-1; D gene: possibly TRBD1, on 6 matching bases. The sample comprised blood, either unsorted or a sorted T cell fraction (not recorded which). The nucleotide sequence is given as TGCGCCAGCTCCACAGGGTCTGGGTCCTACAATGAGCAGTTCTTC. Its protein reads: CASSTGSGSYNEQFF.